One and the same sample provided the 27 T cell receptor beta chains below, sequenced in a study of shared clonotypes between healthy human individuals. It was CD45RO-negative cells, positively selected for CCR7, that made up naive CD8 cells, with terminally differentiated effector memory CD45RA+ cells excluded. TCRdb keeps only in-frame clones here, not all; method: immunoSEQ multiplex PCR. The sample consists of 1.5 million to 2.5 million clones, around 96% of them appearing once. Sequencing was done on a sample of naive CD8+ T cells sorted from blood. Every receptor here comes from a man aged 18 to 29 in good health.

V and J are TRBV6-1 and TRBJ2-3; D is possibly TRBD1 or TRBD2 (6 bases each). Trimming took 2 bases from V and 2 from J, leaving 14 bases between them. The length of the CDR3 is 16 residues. Per germline, CDR1 MNHNS and CDR2 SASEGT. CDR3 nucleotide sequence: TGTGCCAGCAGTGAAATGTGGGGGGCTCCCACAGATACGCAGTATTTT. As protein: CASSEMWGAPTDTQYF.

The gene calls are TRBV4-1 and TRBJ2-1; 13 bases are shared with TRBD2. From germline, CDR1 is MGHRA and CDR2 YSYEKL. This CDR3 has 16 amino acids. Losses at the gene ends were 3 bases for V and 9 bases for J; bases not matched to a gene: 8. For the CDR3, the DNA is TGCGCCAGCAGCCAGCAGACTAGCGGGAGGAGAAGTGAGCAGTTCTTC. Translation: CASSQQTSGRRSEQFF.

This chain links TRBV2 with TRBJ2-7, with 10 bases aligning to TRBD1. The CDR3 is 15 amino acids. The V segment lost 3 bases and the J segment 6 bases; nucleotides outside the gene matches: 8. Germline CDR1 reads SNHLY; CDR2 reads FYNNEI. The CDR3 nucleotides read TGTGCCAGCAGTGATCCCGGGACAGGGGAAGGCGAGCAGTACTTC. It translates to CASSDPGTGEGEQYF.

The rearrangement links TRBV6-5 to TRBJ2-7; 9 bases are a match to TRBD1. The trim removed 0 bases at V and 0 bases at J, leaving 3 bases unmatched. The V gene's germline CDR1 is MNHEY and CDR2 SVGAGI. The CDR3 runs 16 residues. DNA of the CDR3: TGTGCCAGCAGTTACTCCGCGGGACAGGGCTCCTACGAGCAGTACTTC. Protein: CASSYSAGQGSYEQYF.

A note on this clone: Additional DNA sequences in this sample encode the identical CDR3. The CDR3 loop is CASSVWGATNEKLFF. Written as DNA, the CDR3 is TGTGCCAGCAGCGTATGGGGGGCAACTAATGAAAAACTGTTTTTT. The chain links TRBV9 to TRBJ1-4; D might be TRBD1 (5 bases). The germline CDR1 and CDR2 sequences are SGDLS and YYNGEE. Trimming pared 1 base from V and 0 bases from J, leaving 7 bases between. The CDR3 totals 15 residues. Supplemented by reference TRBV9 and TRBJ1-4, the full variable domain reads DSGVTQTPKHLITATGQRVTLRCSPRSGDLSVYWYQQSLDQGLQFLIQYYNGEERAKGNILERFSAQQFPDLHSELNLSSLELGDSALYFCASSVWGATNEKLFFGSGTQLSVL.

This rearrangement joins TRBV11-2 to TRBJ2-3, with a weak D call TRBD2 (6 bases). CDR3 size: 16 residues. The V gene's germline CDR1 is SGHAT and CDR2 FQNNGV. Trimming left V 5 bases short and J 0 bases short, with 15 bases between. The CDR3 nucleotides read TGTGCCAGCAGCCGGACTATGGGTTCTAGCACAGATACGCAGTATTTT. The encoded protein is CASSRTMGSSTDTQYF.

The rearrangement uses TRBV30 and TRBJ2-3; no clear D gene. V was shortened by 4 bases and J by 11 bases, with 16 bases between the two germline ends. Germline CDR1 GTSNPN, CDR2 SVGIG (reference sequence). This CDR3 is 12 amino acids long. CDR3 DNA sequence: TGTGCCTGGAAGATTAAAGTCCGCGGGCAGTATTTT. Translating gives CAWKIKVRGQYF.

Worth noting for this clone: Other DNA sequences in this specimen translate into the identical CDR3. The CDR3 sequence: CASSQGSSYEQYF. CDR3 nucleotides: TGCGCCAGCAGCCAAGGGAGTTCCTACGAGCAGTACTTC. The chain couples TRBV4-1 to TRBJ2-7; no reliable D call. CDR1 is MGHRA and CDR2 is YSYEKL in the germline V gene. CDR3 size: 13 residues. The V gene lost 1 base and the J gene lost 1 base, with 5 bases spanning the gap.

The chain uses TRBV29-1 and TRBJ2-1; 14 bases match TRBD2. The CDR3 is 16 residues long. Germline values: CDR1 SQVTM, CDR2 ANQGSEA. Germline trimming cut 1 base from V and 7 bases from J; bases unmatched to any gene: 6. CDR3 bases: TGCAGCGTTGAAGTCGGGACTAGCGGGAGCTGGAATGAGCAGTTCTTC. Encoded protein: CSVEVGTSGSWNEQFF.

This chain connects TRBV11-2 to TRBJ2-7, with D tentatively TRBD1 (6 bases). CDR1 is SGHAT, CDR2 FQNNGV, per germline. This CDR3 region has 15 residues. Deletions cut 5 bases from V and 0 bases from J, with 14 bases between. The CDR3 region is CASSAGTLSSYEQYF. CDR3 nucleotides: TGTGCCAGCAGCGCCGGGACATTGAGCTCCTACGAGCAGTACTTC.

Here the CDR3 reads CASSEDSLNGYTF. The CDR3 DNA follows: TGTGCCAGCAGTGAAGACAGTCTGAATGGCTACACCTTC. The J gene is TRBJ1-2, the V gene TRBV6-1; D not certain. CDR1 and CDR2 (germline): MNHNS, SASEGT. The CDR3 covers 13 residues. V lost 1 base and J lost 6, with 9 bases in between.

The V gene is TRBV27, the J gene TRBJ2-7, with 9 bases lining up with TRBD1. This CDR3 is 16 amino acids long. In germline, CDR1 is MNHEY, CDR2 SMNVEV (reference sequence). The junction had 8 bases not matched to a gene; V was cut back by 3 bases and J by 2 bases. The CDR3 DNA reads as TGTGCCAGCAGTTTTCTTCGGACAGGGGCGCCCTACGAGCAGTACTTC. Protein product: CASSFLRTGAPYEQYF.

The V call is TRBV10-3, the J call TRBJ2-3; TRBD2 agrees at 8 bases. This CDR3 comprises 15 residues. Germline V lookup: CDR1 ENHRY, CDR2 SYGVKD. J was trimmed by 4 bases and V by 6 bases; bases with no gene match: 9. CDR3 residues: CAISPEAGVPDTQYF. The CDR3 nucleotides are TGTGCCATCAGCCCTGAAGCGGGGGTCCCAGATACGCAGTATTTT.

This sequence joins TRBV6-5 and TRBJ2-5, with 8 bases identical to TRBD1. CDR1 MNHEY and CDR2 SVGAGI come from the germline V gene. J lost 4 bases, V lost 2 bases, and 3 bases had no gene match. The CDR3 contains 14 residues. The CDR3 DNA reads as TGTGCCAGCAGTTACACCGGACAGGGAGAGACCCAGTACTTC. Its protein product is CASSYTGQGETQYF.

In regard to this clone: The same CDR3 is also encoded by other DNA sequences in this sample. The chain recombines TRBV7-6 with TRBJ2-5; possible D gene TRBD2, 5 bases. CDR1 is SGHVS, CDR2 FNYEAQ, per germline. Trimming shortened V by 2 bases and J by 2 bases, and 6 bases separated the two germline ends. The CDR3 spans 13 residues. The CDR3 region is CASSLRTQETQYF. CDR3 DNA sequence: TGTGCCAGCAGCTTACGGACTCAAGAGACCCAGTACTTC.

The V and J genes are TRBV4-1 and TRBJ1-6; no firm D call. CDR1 and CDR2 (germline): MGHRA, YSYEKL. V lost 0 bases to trimming and J lost 0 bases, with 9 bases between them. CDR3 size: 17 residues. CDR3 protein: CASSQEEGGSYNSPLHF. The CDR3 region has the DNA TGCGCCAGCAGCCAAGAGGAAGGAGGCTCCTATAATTCACCCCTCCACTTT.

The chain links TRBV14 to TRBJ2-1, with 8 bases identical to TRBD2. In germline, CDR1 is SGHDN, CDR2 FVKESK. The CDR3 sequence is 17 residues long. The V gene end was trimmed by 2 bases and the J gene end by 4 bases; junction bases not matched to a gene: 10. As DNA, the CDR3 is TGTGCCAGCAGCCAATACTCAAGCGGGAGTTTTTACAATGAGCAGTTCTTC. Its translation: CASSQYSSGSFYNEQFF.

CDR3 in DNA: TGTGCCAGCAGTGTTAGAGGGGGATATTTAGGTGAGCAGTTCTTC. Residues: CASSVRGGYLGEQFF. The rearrangement uses TRBV25-1 and TRBJ2-1, with a weak D call TRBD1 (6 bases). The CDR3 loop spans 15 amino acids. Germline CDR1 and CDR2: MGHDK and SYGVNS. Deletions cut 4 bases from V and 9 bases from J, with 19 bases between.

J is TRBJ2-3 and V is TRBV7-9; a weak D match, TRBD2 (5 bases). The germline V gene encodes CDR1 SEHNR and CDR2 FQNEAQ (reference sequence). CDR3 size: 15 residues. Trimming took 4 bases from V and 6 from J, leaving 17 bases between them. The CDR3 DNA follows: TGTGCCAGCAGCTCCGGGGTCCGTTTATTGGATACGCAGTATTTT. This encodes CASSSGVRLLDTQYF.

The rearrangement joins TRBV4-3 to TRBJ2-3; 8 nucleotides match TRBD2. The V gene's germline CDR1 is LGHNA and CDR2 YSLEER. The length of the CDR3 is 16 residues. The V gene end was trimmed by 4 bases and the J gene end by 5 bases; junction bases not matched to a gene: 11. The CDR3 is CASSPLRAAGGDTQYF. The CDR3 nucleotides are TGCGCCAGCAGCCCCCTAAGGGCGGCGGGGGGAGATACGCAGTATTTT.

For this clone: Additional DNA sequences in this sample encode the identical CDR3. This chain connects TRBV19 to TRBJ2-7, with 7 bases that match TRBD1. Unmatched junction bases numbered 2, after V lost 3 bases and J lost 0 bases. CDR1 and CDR2 from the germline V gene are LNHDA and SQIVND (reference sequence). The length of the CDR3 is 14 residues. CDR3 in DNA: TGTGCCAGTAGTATTTGGGACAGCTCCTACGAGCAGTACTTC. Its translation: CASSIWDSSYEQYF.

The V and J genes are TRBV6-6 and TRBJ2-7; possibly TRBD1 for D (5 bases). This CDR3 is 14 amino acids long. Germline CDR1 and CDR2: MNHNY and SVGAGI (reference sequence). V dropped 0 bases and J dropped 2 bases, with 8 bases sitting between them. In DNA, the CDR3 is TGTGCCAGCAGTTACTCGTTAGGGGCCTACGAGCAGTACTTC. Translating it yields CASSYSLGAYEQYF.

The V gene is TRBV5-4, the J gene TRBJ1-6; D gene ambiguous. CDR3 length equals 15 residues. The germline V gene encodes CDR1 SGHNT and CDR2 YYREEE (reference sequence). Trimming removed 0 bases from V and 7 bases from J, with 11 bases in between. The CDR3 nucleotides are TGTGCCAGCAGCTTGGGTTTAGAGATGAATTCACCCCTCCACTTT. Residues: CASSLGLEMNSPLHF. Based on the CDR3 plus reference TRBV5-4 and TRBJ1-6, the full variable domain is ETGVTQSPTHLIKTRGQQVTLRCSSQSGHNTVSWYQQALGQGPQFIFQYYREEENGRGNFPPRFSGLQFPNYSSELNVNALELDDSALYLCASSLGLEMNSPLHFGNGTRLTVT.

As DNA, the CDR3 is TGCGCCAGCAGCCACGGACTAGGGGCGGATACGCAGTATTTT. Translated: CASSHGLGADTQYF. The V gene is TRBV4-3, the J gene TRBJ2-3; TRBD2 aligns across 7 bases. With V trimmed by 3 bases and J by 6 bases, 6 bases remained unmatched. The CDR3 has 14 residues. Germline CDR1 reads LGHNA; CDR2 reads YSLEER.

The chain combines TRBV27 with TRBJ2-2; D is ambiguous. The V gene's germline CDR1 is MNHEY and CDR2 SMNVEV (reference sequence). V dropped 8 bases and J dropped 7 bases, with 11 bases sitting between them. This CDR3 spans 12 amino acids. As DNA, the CDR3 is TGTGCCAGCGCCTACCTAAGCGGGGAGCTGTTTTTT. Translation gives CASAYLSGELFF.

The rearrangement joins TRBV6-1 to TRBJ1-1; D is ambiguous. Trimming pared 4 bases from V and 5 bases from J, leaving 8 bases between. The germline CDR1 and CDR2 sequences are MNHNS and SASEGT. The CDR3 runs 12 residues. The DNA of the CDR3 is TGTGCCAGCAGTGCCTATGAGACTGAAGCTTTCTTT. It specifies CASSAYETEAFF.

In regard to this clone: Other nucleotide sequences from this sample produce the same CDR3. V and J are TRBV5-6 and TRBJ1-3, with D unclear. Germline CDR1 SGHDT, CDR2 YYEEEE. There are 15 residues in the CDR3. V dropped 0 bases and J dropped 0 bases, with 7 bases sitting between them. The CDR3 DNA reads as TGTGCCAGCAGCTTGGGGGGAGGCTCTGGAAACACCATATATTTT. This codes for CASSLGGGSGNTIYF.